These 8 T cell receptor beta chains originate from one sample sequenced in a study of T cells in Graves' hyperthyroidism and ophthalmopathy. Amplified regions were TCR beta CDR3 sequences from RNA transcripts. The HTBI primer set drove a first-round RT-PCR of the TCR CDR3. TCRdb independently ran MiXCR on the multiplex PCR reads; one entry per CDR3 protein. The profile shows 600,000 to 650,000 distinct CDR3 sequences, less than 25% of them singletons. Sequenced: blood. These receptors were collected from a man aged 30 to 39 with Graves' ophthalmopathy.

CDR3 amino acids: CASRLAGTEAFF. The CDR3 DNA follows: TGTGCCAGCAGATTGGCAGGGACTGAAGCTTTCTTT. The J gene is TRBJ1-1, the V gene TRBV6-2 or TRBV6-3; possibly TRBD1 for D (5 bases). The CDR3 spans 12 residues. V gave up 6 bases and J gave up 5 bases, with 10 bases separating them. The germline gives CDR1 MNHEY, CDR2 SVGEGT.

The V and J genes are TRBV29-1 and TRBJ1-1, with unresolved D. Trimming took off 7 bases at V and 0 bases at J, with 6 bases between the two ends. CDR1 and CDR2 from the germline V gene are SQVTM and ANQGSEA. This CDR3 is 11 amino acids long. The CDR3 loop is CSASVNTEAFF. The CDR3 nucleotides are TGCAGCGCGTCGGTGAACACTGAAGCTTTCTTT.

For the CDR3, the DNA is TGCGCCAGCAGCTTGGGGGCGGGAGGGCCCTCGACAGATACGCAGTATTTT. It specifies CASSLGAGGPSTDTQYF. The chain has TRBV5-1 and TRBJ2-3, with 9 bases that match TRBD2. With 0 bases clipped from V and 3 bases from J, the junction kept 8 bases outside the gene matches. Germline loops: CDR1 SGHRS, CDR2 YFSETQ. The CDR3 sequence is 17 residues long.

This clonotype has at least ten counts. The CDR3: CASSLGRGMNTEAFF. The CDR3 DNA is TGTGCCAGCAGCTTAGGAAGGGGCATGAACACTGAAGCTTTCTTT. V gene TRBV7-9 combines with J gene TRBJ1-1, with D maybe TRBD1 (5 bases). Looked up from germline, CDR1 is SEHNR and CDR2 is FQNEAQ (reference sequence). The CDR3 contains 15 residues. Trimming left V 1 base short and J 0 bases short, with 9 bases between.

This clonotype appeared many times. The rearrangement uses TRBV24-1 and TRBJ2-5, with TRBD1 matching 10 bases. Germline V CDR1 and CDR2: KGHDR, SFDVKD. The CDR3 is 17 residues long. The ends lost 5 bases at V and 1 base at J; junction bases unmatched: 9. The CDR3 region is CATSGQGADLIQETQYF. CDR3 nucleotides: TGTGCCACCAGTGGACAGGGGGCGGATTTGATCCAAGAGACCCAGTACTTC.

The table lists this clonotype with many counts. This chain joins TRBV20-1 and TRBJ2-1; D gene unclear. CDR3 length equals 12 residues. Germline V gene lookup returns CDR1 DFQATT and CDR2 SNEGSKA (reference sequence). The germline V and J ends were trimmed by 2 bases and 7 bases, with 9 bases remaining between them. The chain's CDR3 is CSARNDSNEQFF. Written as DNA, the CDR3 is TGCAGTGCTAGAAACGACTCGAATGAGCAGTTCTTC.

This clonotype turned up a few times. The V gene is TRBV11-2, the J gene TRBJ1-5, with D unclear. Per the germline V gene, CDR1 is SGHAT and CDR2 is FQNNGV. The V and J ends lost 7 bases and 2 bases respectively, with 12 bases between them. The CDR3 extends over 14 amino acids. CDR3: CASTNTTGNQPQHF. The CDR3 DNA reads as TGTGCCAGCACAAACACCACTGGCAATCAGCCCCAGCATTTT.

This chain links TRBV28 with TRBJ2-2; D not resolved. V lost 6 bases to trimming and J lost 5 bases, with 16 bases between them. There are 15 residues in the CDR3. Looked up from germline, CDR1 is MDHEN and CDR2 is SYDVKM. This CDR3 is CASSQKIPQTGELFF. The CDR3, as DNA: TGTGCCAGCAGCCAAAAAATTCCCCAGACCGGGGAGCTGTTTTTT.